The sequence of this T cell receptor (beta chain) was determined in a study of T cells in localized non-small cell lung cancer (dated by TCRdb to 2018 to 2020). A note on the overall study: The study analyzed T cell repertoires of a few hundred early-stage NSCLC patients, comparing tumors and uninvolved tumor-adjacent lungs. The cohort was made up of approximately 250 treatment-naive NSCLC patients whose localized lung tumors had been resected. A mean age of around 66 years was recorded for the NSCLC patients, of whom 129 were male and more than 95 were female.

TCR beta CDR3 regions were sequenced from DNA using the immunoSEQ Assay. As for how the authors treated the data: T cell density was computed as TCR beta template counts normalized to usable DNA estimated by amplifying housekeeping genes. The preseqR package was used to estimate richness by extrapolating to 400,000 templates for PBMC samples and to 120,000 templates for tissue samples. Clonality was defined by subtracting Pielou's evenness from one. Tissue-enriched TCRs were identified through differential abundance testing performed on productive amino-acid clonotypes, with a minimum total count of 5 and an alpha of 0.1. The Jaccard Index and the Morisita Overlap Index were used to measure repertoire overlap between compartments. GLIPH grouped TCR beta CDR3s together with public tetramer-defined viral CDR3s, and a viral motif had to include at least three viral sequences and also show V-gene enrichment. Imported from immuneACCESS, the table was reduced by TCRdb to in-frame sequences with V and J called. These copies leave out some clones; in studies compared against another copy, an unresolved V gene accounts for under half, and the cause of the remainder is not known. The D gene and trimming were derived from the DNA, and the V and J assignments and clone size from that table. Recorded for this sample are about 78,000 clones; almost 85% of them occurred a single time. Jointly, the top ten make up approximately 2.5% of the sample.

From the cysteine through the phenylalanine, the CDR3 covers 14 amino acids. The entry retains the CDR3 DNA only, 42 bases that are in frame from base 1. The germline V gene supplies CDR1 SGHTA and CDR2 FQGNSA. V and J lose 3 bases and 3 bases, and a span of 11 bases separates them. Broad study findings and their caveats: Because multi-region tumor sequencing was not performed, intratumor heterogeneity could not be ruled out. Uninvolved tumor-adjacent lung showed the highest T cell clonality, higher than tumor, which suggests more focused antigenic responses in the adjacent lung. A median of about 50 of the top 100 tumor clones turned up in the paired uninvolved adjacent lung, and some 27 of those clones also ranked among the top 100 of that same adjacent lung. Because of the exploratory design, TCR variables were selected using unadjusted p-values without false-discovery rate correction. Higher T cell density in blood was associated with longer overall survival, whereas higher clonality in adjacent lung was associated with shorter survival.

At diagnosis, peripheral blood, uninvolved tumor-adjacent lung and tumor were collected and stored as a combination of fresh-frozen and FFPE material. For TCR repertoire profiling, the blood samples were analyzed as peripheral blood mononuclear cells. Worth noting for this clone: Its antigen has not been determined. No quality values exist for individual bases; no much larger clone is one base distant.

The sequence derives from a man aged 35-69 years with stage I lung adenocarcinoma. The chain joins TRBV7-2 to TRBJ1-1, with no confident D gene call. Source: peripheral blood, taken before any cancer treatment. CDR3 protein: CASSFPGGHTEAFF. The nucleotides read TGTGCCAGCAGCTTCCCAGGCGGGCACACTGAAGCTTTCTTT.